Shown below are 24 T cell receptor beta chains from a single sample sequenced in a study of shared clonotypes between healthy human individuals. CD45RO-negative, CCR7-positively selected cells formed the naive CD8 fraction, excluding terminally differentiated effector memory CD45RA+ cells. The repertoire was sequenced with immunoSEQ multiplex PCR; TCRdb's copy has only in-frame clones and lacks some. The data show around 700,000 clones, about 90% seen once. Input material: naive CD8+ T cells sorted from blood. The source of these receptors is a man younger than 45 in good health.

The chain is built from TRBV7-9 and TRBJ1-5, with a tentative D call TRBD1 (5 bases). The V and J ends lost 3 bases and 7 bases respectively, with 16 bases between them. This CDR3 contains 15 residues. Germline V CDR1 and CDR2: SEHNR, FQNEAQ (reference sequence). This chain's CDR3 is CASSLTDRGEQPQHF. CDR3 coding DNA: TGTGCCAGCAGCTTGACAGACCGCGGAGAGCAGCCCCAGCATTTT. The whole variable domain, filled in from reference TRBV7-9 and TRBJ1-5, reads DTGVSQNPRHKITKRGQNVTFRCDPISEHNRLYWYRQTLGQGPEFLTYFQNEAQLEKSRLLSDRFSAERPKGSFSTLEIQRTEQGDSAMYLCASSLTDRGEQPQHFGDGTRLSIL.

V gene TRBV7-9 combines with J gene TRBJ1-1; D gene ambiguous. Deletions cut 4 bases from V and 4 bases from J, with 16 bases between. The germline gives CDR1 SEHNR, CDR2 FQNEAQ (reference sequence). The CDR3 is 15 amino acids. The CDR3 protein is CASSSPSLGTTEAFF. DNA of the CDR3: TGTGCCAGCAGCTCCCCCAGCCTCGGTACCACTGAAGCTTTCTTT.

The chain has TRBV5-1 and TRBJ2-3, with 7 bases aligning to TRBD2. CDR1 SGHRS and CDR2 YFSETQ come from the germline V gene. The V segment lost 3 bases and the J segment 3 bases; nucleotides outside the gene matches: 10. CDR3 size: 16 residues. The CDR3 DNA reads TGCGCCAGCAGCTACTCGGGGGGACTACTGACAGATACGCAGTATTTT. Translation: CASSYSGGLLTDTQYF.

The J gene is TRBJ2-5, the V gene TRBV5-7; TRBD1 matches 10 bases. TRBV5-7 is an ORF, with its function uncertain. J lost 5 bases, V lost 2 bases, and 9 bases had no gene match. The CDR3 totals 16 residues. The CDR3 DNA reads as TGTGCCAGCAGCTTCCGCGACAGGGGGCGCTTGGAGACCCAGTACTTC. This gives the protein CASSFRDRGRLETQYF.

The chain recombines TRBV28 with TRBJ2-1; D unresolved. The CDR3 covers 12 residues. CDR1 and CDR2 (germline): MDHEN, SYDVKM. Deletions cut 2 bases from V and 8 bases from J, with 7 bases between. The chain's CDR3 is CASSLMTYEQFF. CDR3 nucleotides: TGTGCCAGCAGTTTAATGACATATGAGCAGTTCTTC. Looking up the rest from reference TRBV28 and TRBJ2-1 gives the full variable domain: DVKVTQSSRYLVKRTGEKVFLECVQDMDHENMFWYRQDPGLGLRLIYFSYDVKMKEKGDIPEGYSVSREKKERFSLILESASTNQTSMYLCASSLMTYEQFFGPGTRLTVL.

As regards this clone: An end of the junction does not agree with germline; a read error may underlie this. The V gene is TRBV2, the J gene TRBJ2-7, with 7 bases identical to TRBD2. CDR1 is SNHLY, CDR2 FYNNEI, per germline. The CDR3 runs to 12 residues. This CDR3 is CASITPQGGTIF. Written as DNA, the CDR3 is TGTGCCAGCATTACCCCACAAGGAGGGACTATCTTC.

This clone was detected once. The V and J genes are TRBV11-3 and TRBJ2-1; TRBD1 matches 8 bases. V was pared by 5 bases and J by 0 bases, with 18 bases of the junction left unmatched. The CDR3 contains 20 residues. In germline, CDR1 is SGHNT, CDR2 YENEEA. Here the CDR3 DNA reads TGTGCCAGCAGCGCGAGTTCCGGGACAGGACCTTTAAGCTCCTACAATGAGCAGTTCTTC. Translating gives CASSASSGTGPLSSYNEQFF.

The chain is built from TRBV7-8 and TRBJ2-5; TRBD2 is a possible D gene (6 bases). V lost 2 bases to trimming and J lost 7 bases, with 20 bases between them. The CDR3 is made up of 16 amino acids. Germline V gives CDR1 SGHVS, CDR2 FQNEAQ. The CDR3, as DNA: TGTGCCAGCAGCTTATCGGAGGGCCCGATCCTAAGGACCCAGTACTTC. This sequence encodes CASSLSEGPILRTQYF.

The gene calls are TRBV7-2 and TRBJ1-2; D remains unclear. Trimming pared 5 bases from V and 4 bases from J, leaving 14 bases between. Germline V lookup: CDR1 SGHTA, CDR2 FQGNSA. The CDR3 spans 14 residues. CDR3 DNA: TGTGCCAGCAGCCCCCCCGTGGTTAGCTATGGCTACACCTTC. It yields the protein CASSPPVVSYGYTF.

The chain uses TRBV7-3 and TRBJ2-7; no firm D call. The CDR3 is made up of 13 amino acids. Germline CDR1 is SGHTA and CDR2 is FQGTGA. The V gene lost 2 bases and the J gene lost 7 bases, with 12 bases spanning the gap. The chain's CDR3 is CASSLEPRLEQYF. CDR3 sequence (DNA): TGTGCCAGCAGCTTAGAGCCGAGGTTAGAGCAGTACTTC.

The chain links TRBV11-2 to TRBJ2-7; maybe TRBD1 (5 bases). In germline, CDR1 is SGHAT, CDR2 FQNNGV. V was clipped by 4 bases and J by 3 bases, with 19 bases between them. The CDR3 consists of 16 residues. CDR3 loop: CASSSVEQVFYYEQYF. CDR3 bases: TGTGCCAGCAGCTCTGTCGAACAGGTGTTTTACTACGAGCAGTACTTC.

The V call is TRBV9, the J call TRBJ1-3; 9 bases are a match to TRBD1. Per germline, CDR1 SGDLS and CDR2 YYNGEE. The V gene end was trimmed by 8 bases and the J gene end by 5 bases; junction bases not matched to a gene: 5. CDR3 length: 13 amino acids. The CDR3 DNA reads TGTGCCAGATCACAGGGGGCTAGAAACACCATATATTTT. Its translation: CARSQGARNTIYF.

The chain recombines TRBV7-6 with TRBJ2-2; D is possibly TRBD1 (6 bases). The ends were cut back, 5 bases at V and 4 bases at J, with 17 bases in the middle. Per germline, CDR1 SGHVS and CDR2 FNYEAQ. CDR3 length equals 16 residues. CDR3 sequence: CASSPTGTLITGELFF. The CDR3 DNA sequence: TGTGCCAGCAGCCCCACCGGGACACTAATCACCGGGGAGCTGTTTTTT.

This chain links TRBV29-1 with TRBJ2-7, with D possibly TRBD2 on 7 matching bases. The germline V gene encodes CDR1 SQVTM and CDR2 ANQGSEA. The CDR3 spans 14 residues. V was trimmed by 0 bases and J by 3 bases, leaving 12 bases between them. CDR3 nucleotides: TGCAGCGTTGAAGATAGGGGGGAGGGCTACGAGCAGTACTTC. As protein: CSVEDRGEGYEQYF.

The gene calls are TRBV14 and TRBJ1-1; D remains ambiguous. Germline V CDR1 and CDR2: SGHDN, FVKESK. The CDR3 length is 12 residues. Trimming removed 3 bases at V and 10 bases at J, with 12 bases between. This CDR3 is CASSQVYNRAFF. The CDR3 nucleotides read TGTGCCAGCAGCCAGGTCTACAATCGAGCTTTCTTT.

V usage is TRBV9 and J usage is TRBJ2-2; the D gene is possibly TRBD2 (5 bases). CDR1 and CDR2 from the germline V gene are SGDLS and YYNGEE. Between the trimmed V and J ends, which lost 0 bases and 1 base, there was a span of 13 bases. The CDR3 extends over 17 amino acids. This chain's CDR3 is CASSVGTLTRNTGELFF. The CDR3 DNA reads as TGTGCCAGCAGCGTAGGGACTCTTACCCGGAACACCGGGGAGCTGTTTTTT.

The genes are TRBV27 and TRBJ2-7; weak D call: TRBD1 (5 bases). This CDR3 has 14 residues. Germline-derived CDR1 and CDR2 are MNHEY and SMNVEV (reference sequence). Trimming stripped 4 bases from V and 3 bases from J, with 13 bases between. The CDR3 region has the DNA TGTGCCAGCAGTTGGGCAGGGAAGGGCTACGAGCAGTACTTC. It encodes CASSWAGKGYEQYF.

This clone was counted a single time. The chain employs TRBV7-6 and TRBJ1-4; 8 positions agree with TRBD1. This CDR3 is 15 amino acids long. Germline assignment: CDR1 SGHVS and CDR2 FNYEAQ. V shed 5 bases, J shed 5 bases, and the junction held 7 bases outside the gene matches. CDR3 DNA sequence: TGTGCCAGCAGCCCGTACAGGGGGGTGAATGAAAAACTGTTTTTT. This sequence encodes CASSPYRGVNEKLFF.

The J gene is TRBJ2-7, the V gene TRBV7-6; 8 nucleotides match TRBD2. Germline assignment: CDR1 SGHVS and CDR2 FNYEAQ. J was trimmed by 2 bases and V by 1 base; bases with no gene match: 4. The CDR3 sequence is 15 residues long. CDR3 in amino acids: CASSLGGLGPYEQYF. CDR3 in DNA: TGTGCCAGCAGCTTAGGGGGACTAGGCCCCTACGAGCAGTACTTC.

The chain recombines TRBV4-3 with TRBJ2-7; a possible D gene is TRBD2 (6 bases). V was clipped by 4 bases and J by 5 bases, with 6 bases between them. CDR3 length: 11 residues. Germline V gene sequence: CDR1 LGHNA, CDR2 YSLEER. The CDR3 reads CASSRGDEQYF. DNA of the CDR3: TGCGCCAGCAGCCGGGGGGACGAGCAGTACTTC.

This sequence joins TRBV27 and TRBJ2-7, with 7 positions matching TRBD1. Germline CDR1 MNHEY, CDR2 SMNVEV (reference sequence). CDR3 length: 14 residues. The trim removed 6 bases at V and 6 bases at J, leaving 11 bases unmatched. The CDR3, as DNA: TGTGCCAGCAGGACAGGGTTGGGCCTGGGCGAGCAGTACTTC. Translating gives CASRTGLGLGEQYF.

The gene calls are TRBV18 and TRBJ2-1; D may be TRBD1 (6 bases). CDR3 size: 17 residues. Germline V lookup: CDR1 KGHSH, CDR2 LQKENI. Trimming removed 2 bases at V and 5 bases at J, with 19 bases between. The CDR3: CASSPVQGLAIDNEQFF. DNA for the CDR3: TGTGCCAGCTCACCAGTTCAGGGGCTAGCCATCGACAATGAGCAGTTCTTC. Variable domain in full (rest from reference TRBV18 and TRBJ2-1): NAGVMQNPRHLVRRRGQEARLRCSPMKGHSHVYWYRQLPEEGLKFMVYLQKENIIDESGMPKERFSAEFPKEGPSILRIQQVVRGDSAAYFCASSPVQGLAIDNEQFFGPGTRLTVL.

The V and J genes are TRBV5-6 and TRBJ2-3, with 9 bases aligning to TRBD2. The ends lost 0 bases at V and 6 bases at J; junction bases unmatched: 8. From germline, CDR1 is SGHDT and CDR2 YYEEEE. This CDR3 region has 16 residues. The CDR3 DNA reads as TGTGCCAGCAGCTTGGGCGGGAGGGTCATATCGGATACGCAGTATTTT. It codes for CASSLGGRVISDTQYF.

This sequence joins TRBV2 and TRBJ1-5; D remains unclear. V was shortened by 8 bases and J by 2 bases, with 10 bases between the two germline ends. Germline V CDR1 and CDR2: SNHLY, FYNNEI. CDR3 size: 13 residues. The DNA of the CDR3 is TGTGCCAGCTACGAGGGAGGCAATCAGCCCCAGCATTTT. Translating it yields CASYEGGNQPQHF.